This T cell receptor beta chain was obtained from a study of blood T cell repertoires in COVID-19. Study-level information: Italy, Spain and the United States were the sources of the convalescent and acute COVID-19 samples.

The assay was immunoSEQ multiplex PCR, and TCRdb's table has in-frame clones only and misses some. The repertoire holds 45,000 to 55,000 clones, 80% to 90% seen once, with about 3% in the top ten. Germline lookup yields CDR1 SGHRS and CDR2 YFSETQ. The V end lost 4 bases, the J end lost 3 bases, and 14 bases lay between the germline ends. The CDR3 runs to 14 residues. This TCR was sampled from a human donor in a cohort sampled during active COVID-19. V is TRBV5-1 and J is TRBJ2-7; a possible D gene is TRBD1 (5 bases). Sequenced material: peripheral blood. The CDR3 nucleotides are TGCGCCAGCAGCGACCCGGACACGTACTACGAGCAGTACTTC. The encoded protein is CASSDPDTYYEQYF.